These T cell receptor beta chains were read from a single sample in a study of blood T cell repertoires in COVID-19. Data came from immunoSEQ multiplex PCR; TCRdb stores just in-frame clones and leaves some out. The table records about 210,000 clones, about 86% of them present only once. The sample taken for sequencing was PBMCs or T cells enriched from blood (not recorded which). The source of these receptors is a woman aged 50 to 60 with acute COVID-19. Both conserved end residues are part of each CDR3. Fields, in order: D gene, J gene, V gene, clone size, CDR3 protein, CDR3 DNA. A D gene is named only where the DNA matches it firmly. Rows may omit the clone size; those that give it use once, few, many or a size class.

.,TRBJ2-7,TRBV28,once,CASSLQYGAYEQYF,TGTGCCAGCAGTTTACAATACGGGGCCTACGAGCAGTACTTC
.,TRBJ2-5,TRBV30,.,CAWTPFSGGMQTQYF,TGTGCCTGGACCCCTTTTTCCGGCGGGATGCAGACCCAGTACTTC
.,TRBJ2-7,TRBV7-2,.,CASSFRSGSYEQYF,TGTGCCAGCAGCTTCCGGTCCGGCTCCTACGAGCAGTACTTC
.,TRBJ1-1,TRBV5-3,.,CARSLECGFRSTEAFF,TGTGCCAGAAGCTTGGAATGTGGATTTCGGAGCACTGAAGCTTTCTTT
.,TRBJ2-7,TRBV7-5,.,CVRSLDSEDSGRSYEQYF,TGTGTCAGAAGCTTGGACTCTGAGGATAGCGGACGCTCCTACGAGCAGTACTTC
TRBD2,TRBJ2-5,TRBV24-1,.,CATSDPGLAGAETQYF,TGTGCCACCAGTGATCCTGGACTAGCGGGGGCTGAGACCCAGTACTTC
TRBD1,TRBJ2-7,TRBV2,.,CASNLDRGFSYEQYF,TGTGCCAGCAATCTGGACAGGGGGTTCTCCTACGAGCAGTACTTC
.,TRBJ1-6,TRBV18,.,CASSPQGVEATSPLHF,TGTGCCAGCTCACCTCAAGGTGTGGAGGCTACTTCACCCCTCCACTTT
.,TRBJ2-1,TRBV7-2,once,CASSLALGGFSEQFF,TGTGCCAGCAGCTTAGCGCTTGGGGGGTTCTCTGAGCAGTTCTTC
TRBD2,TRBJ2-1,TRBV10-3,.,CAITQLAGTYNEQFF,TGTGCCATCACCCAACTAGCGGGGACATACAATGAGCAGTTCTTC
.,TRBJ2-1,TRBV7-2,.,CASSLGVGGYNEQFF,TGTGCCAGCAGCCTTGGAGTCGGGGGCTACAATGAGCAGTTCTTC
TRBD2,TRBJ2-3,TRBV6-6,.,CASSSGLAADTQYF,TGTGCCAGCAGTTCGGGACTAGCGGCGGATACGCAGTATTTT
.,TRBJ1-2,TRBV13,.,CASSLRRSPYGYTF,TGTGCCAGCAGCTTACGTCGGTCTCCCTATGGCTACACCTTC
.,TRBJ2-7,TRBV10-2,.,CASSERGLEQYF,TGCGCCAGCAGTGAACGAGGGCTCGAGCAGTACTTC
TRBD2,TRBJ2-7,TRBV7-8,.,CASSLERAGVYF,TGTGCCAGCAGCTTAGAGCGGGCGGGGGTTTACTTC
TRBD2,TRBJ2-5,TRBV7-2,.,CASSFGNLAGYQETQYF,TGTGCCAGCAGCTTCGGGAACCTAGCGGGGTACCAAGAGACCCAGTACTTC
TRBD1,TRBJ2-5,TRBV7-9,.,CASSLLQGAGETQYF,TGTGCCAGCAGCTTATTACAGGGGGCAGGGGAGACCCAGTACTTC
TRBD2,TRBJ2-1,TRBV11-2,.,CASSRGLAGQGNEQFF,TGTGCCAGCAGCCGGGGACTAGCGGGACAGGGCAATGAGCAGTTCTTC
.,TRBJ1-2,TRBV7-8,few,CASSSGTYYGYTF,TGTGCCAGCAGCTCGGGTACTTATTATGGCTACACCTTC
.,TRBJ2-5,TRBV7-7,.,CASSQDRKETQYF,TGTGCCAGCAGCCAGGACAGAAAAGAGACCCAGTACTTC
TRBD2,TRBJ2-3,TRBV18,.,CASSPTSGGFGDTQYF,TGTGCCAGCTCGCCTACTAGCGGGGGGTTCGGAGATACGCAGTATTTT
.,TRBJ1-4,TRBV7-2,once,CASSLTASTNEKLFF,TGTGCCAGCAGTTTGACAGCCTCAACTAATGAAAAACTGTTTTTT
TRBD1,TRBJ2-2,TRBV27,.,CASRLEGQLNTGELFF,TGTGCCAGCAGACTCGAGGGACAGCTTAACACCGGGGAGCTGTTTTTT
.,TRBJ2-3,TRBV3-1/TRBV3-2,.,CASSQGGFGGDTQYF,TGTGCCAGCAGCCAAGGGGGGTTCGGGGGAGATACGCAGTATTTT
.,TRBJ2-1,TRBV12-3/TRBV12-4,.,CASSFYGNEQFF,TGTGCCAGCAGTTTCTATGGCAATGAGCAGTTCTTC
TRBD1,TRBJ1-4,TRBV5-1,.,CASSLGQGVIGEKLFF,TGCGCCAGCAGCTTGGGACAGGGGGTAATTGGCGAAAAACTGTTTTTT
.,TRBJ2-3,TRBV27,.,CAGSRGPDTQYF,TGTGCCGGCAGCCGCGGCCCAGATACGCAGTATTTT
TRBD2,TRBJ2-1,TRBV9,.,CASSVGLGSLNEQFF,TGTGCCAGCAGCGTCGGACTAGGGTCCTTGAATGAGCAGTTCTTC